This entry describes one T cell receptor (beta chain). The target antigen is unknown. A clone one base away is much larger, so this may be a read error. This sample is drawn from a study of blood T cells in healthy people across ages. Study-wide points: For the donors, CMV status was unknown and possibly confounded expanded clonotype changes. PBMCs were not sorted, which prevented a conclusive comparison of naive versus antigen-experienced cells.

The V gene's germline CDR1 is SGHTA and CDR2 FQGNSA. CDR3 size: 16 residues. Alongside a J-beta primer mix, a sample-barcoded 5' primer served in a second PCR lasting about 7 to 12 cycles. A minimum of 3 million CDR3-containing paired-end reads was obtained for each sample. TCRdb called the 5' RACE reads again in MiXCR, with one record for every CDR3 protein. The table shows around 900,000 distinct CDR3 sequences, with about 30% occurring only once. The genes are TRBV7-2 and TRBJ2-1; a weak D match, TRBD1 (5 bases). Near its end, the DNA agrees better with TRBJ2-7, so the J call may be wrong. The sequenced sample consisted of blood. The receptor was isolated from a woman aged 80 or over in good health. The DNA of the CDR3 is TGTGCCAGCAGCATAATAGGACAAGATCCCTACAATGAGCAGTACTTC. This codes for CASSIIGQDPYNEQYF.